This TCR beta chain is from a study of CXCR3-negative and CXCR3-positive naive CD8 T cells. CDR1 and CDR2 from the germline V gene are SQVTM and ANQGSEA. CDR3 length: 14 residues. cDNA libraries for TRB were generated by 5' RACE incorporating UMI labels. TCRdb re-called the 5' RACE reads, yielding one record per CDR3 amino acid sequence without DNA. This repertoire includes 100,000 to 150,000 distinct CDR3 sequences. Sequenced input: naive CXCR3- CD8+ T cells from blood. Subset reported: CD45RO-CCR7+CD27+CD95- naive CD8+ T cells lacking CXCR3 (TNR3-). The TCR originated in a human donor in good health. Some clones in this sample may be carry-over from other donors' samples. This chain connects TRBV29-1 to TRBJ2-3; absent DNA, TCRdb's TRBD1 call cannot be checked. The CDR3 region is CSVDPTGNTDTQYF.